Following are 16 T cell receptor beta chains from one sample sequenced in a study of shared clonotypes between healthy human individuals (dated by TCRdb to 2020 to 2022). The method was the immunoSEQ multiplex PCR assay. TCRdb stores this immuneACCESS table with in-frame sequences only. Part of the clones is absent; in the studies checked, under half of the shortfall reflects unresolved V genes, and no reason is known for the rest. The sample table shows about 1.5 million clones, and roughly 96% are seen once. About 1.2% of the sample rests with the top ten. The sample was naive CD4+ T cells sorted from blood. Sample cell subset or site, as interpreted from the label and publication: CD45RA+ positively selected. All receptors come from a man aged 25-40 years in good health.

The genes are TRBV27 and TRBJ2-5; 7 nucleotides match TRBD1. CDR3 length: 13 residues. V shed 4 bases and J 8 bases; nucleotides not matched to a gene: 7. The V gene's germline CDR1 is MNHEY and CDR2 SMNVEV (reference sequence). The CDR3 loop reads CASSSTGAATQYF. CDR3 coding DNA: TGTGCCAGCAGTTCCACAGGGGCGGCTACCCAGTACTTC.

The CDR3 DNA reads as TGTGCCAGCAGCGTAGCCTCCTTGAACACCGGGGAGCTGTTTTTT. It is translated as CASSVASLNTGELFF. The chain is built from TRBV9 and TRBJ2-2, with D uncertain. The CDR3 spans 15 residues. V was clipped by 0 bases and J by 1 base, with 7 bases between them. Germline V gene lookup returns CDR1 SGDLS and CDR2 YYNGEE.

The J gene is TRBJ1-2, the V gene TRBV30; maybe TRBD1 (6 bases). The germline gives CDR1 GTSNPN, CDR2 SVGIG (reference sequence). V was pared by 0 bases and J by 2 bases, with 10 bases between. This CDR3 has 14 residues. The DNA of the CDR3 is TGTGCCTGGAGTGTACCAGGGGAGAACTATGGCTACACCTTC. This translates into CAWSVPGENYGYTF.

This clone was picked up one time. The CDR3 region is CASSLRDRAPSRRSYEQYF. The CDR3 DNA sequence: TGTGCCAGCAGCTTGCGGGACAGGGCCCCGTCGCGGAGATCCTACGAGCAGTACTTC. The V call is TRBV5-5, the J call TRBJ2-7; TRBD1 matches at 9 bases. CDR3 length: 19 residues. Germline CDR1 and CDR2: SGHKS and YYEKEE (reference sequence). V gave up 1 base and J gave up 1 base; unmatched junction bases: 15.

Here the CDR3 reads CASSADLGSNEQYF. Written as DNA, the CDR3 is TGTGCCAGCTCAGCCGACCTAGGGTCCAACGAGCAGTACTTC. V usage is TRBV18 and J usage is TRBJ2-7, with D uncertain. The CDR3 has 14 residues. Trimming shortened V by 5 bases and J by 5 bases, and 16 bases separated the two germline ends. Germline V gene lookup returns CDR1 KGHSH and CDR2 LQKENI.

This chain connects TRBV4-2 to TRBJ2-3; 12 bases are a match to TRBD2. V trimming: 1 base; J trimming: 5 bases; junction bases outside the gene matches: 7. Germline V CDR1 and CDR2: LGHNA, YNFKEQ. The CDR3 contains 17 residues. This chain's CDR3 is CASSQAGPSGRVDTQYF. Here the CDR3 DNA reads TGTGCCAGCAGCCAAGCAGGGCCTAGCGGGAGGGTAGATACGCAGTATTTT.

The genes are TRBV7-8 and TRBJ2-7; tentatively, D is TRBD2 (6 bases). Germline V gives CDR1 SGHVS, CDR2 FQNEAQ. The CDR3 runs 13 residues. Trimming removed 6 bases from V and 2 bases from J, with 11 bases in between. As DNA, the CDR3 is TGTGCCAGCAGGCCTTCTAGCGCCTACGAGCAGTACTTC. This gives the protein CASRPSSAYEQYF.

The chain links TRBV11-2 to TRBJ2-1; D possibly corresponds to TRBD1 (5 bases). This CDR3 is 15 amino acids long. Trimming took 3 bases from V and 9 from J, leaving 18 bases between them. CDR1 and CDR2 from the germline V gene are SGHAT and FQNNGV. The CDR3 region has the DNA TGTGCCAGCAGCTTGGATGGGGCCCCTGTGATTGAGCAGTTCTTC. As protein: CASSLDGAPVIEQFF.

V is TRBV5-4 and J is TRBJ2-5; 8 bases fit TRBD1. The V gene's germline CDR1 is SGHNT and CDR2 YYREEE (reference sequence). The trim removed 4 bases at V and 5 bases at J, leaving 7 bases unmatched. The CDR3 has 14 residues. This chain's CDR3 is CASSRPGGMETQYF. CDR3 bases: TGTGCCAGCAGCAGACCAGGGGGCATGGAGACCCAGTACTTC.

For this clone: Other DNA variants within this sample encode the same CDR3. The J gene is TRBJ2-3, the V gene TRBV29-1; D uncertain. Germline CDR1 is SQVTM and CDR2 is ANQGSEA. CDR3 length: 12 amino acids. V lost 4 bases and J 1 base, leaving 6 bases between the germline ends. CDR3 sequence (DNA): TGCAGCGTTGTCTCGGGCACAGATACGCAGTATTTT. Protein sequence: CSVVSGTDTQYF.

For this clone: This CDR3 is also generated by other DNA sequences in the sample. J is TRBJ2-7 and V is TRBV5-1; 11 nucleotides align to TRBD2. The CDR3 has 15 amino acids. V gave up 4 bases and J gave up 3 bases; unmatched junction bases: 6. The germline CDR1 and CDR2 sequences are SGHRS and YFSETQ. The CDR3, as DNA: TGCGCCAGCAGCAGCGGTACTAGCGGGAGCTACGAGCAGTACTTC. This codes for CASSSGTSGSYEQYF.

The chain links TRBV5-1 to TRBJ2-1; 8 nucleotides line up with TRBD2. This CDR3 has 16 amino acids. The ends lost 0 bases at V and 8 bases at J; junction bases unmatched: 10. In germline, CDR1 is SGHRS, CDR2 YFSETQ. CDR3 in DNA: TGCGCCAGCAGCTTGGAGGCTAGCGGGCTATGGGATGAGCAGTTCTTC. This sequence encodes CASSLEASGLWDEQFF.

This CDR3 reads CSVAFLARETSEQYF. CDR3 bases: TGCAGCGTCGCCTTCCTAGCGAGAGAGACTAGCGAGCAGTACTTC. V and J are TRBV29-1 and TRBJ2-7; D perhaps matches TRBD2 (6 bases). Germline V CDR1 and CDR2: SQVTM, ANQGSEA. Trimming removed 6 bases at V and 6 bases at J, with 24 bases between. The length of the CDR3 is 15 residues.

The chain has TRBV11-3 and TRBJ2-1; tentatively, D is TRBD2 (6 bases). Germline V lookup: CDR1 SGHNT, CDR2 YENEEA. V lost 2 bases and J 3 bases, leaving 14 bases between the germline ends. This CDR3 has 16 residues. For the CDR3, the DNA is TGTGCCAGCAGCTTAACGGGAGACAGTTACTACAATGAGCAGTTCTTC. Residues: CASSLTGDSYYNEQFF.

The count of this clone is one. The chain links TRBV9 to TRBJ2-3, with D unresolved. Looked up from germline, CDR1 is SGDLS and CDR2 is YYNGEE. Trimming stripped 4 bases from V and 2 bases from J, with 14 bases between. This CDR3 region has 15 residues. CDR3 coding DNA: TGTGCCAGCAGCCCGAAGGACCTGTACACAGATACGCAGTATTTT. It yields the protein CASSPKDLYTDTQYF.

This chain joins TRBV6-1 and TRBJ2-1, with 7 bases lining up with TRBD2. Germline V gives CDR1 MNHNS, CDR2 SASEGT. CDR3 size: 17 residues. J gave up 4 bases and V 1 base, and 10 bases lay outside the gene matches. This chain's CDR3 is CASSEGLAEDKYNEQFF. DNA of the CDR3: TGTGCCAGCAGTGAAGGACTAGCCGAGGACAAATACAATGAGCAGTTCTTC.